This T cell receptor beta chain comes out of a study of blood T cell repertoires in COVID-19 (dated by TCRdb to the early 2020s). Turning to the overall study: The collaborator samples originated in the United States, Italy and Spain and spanned the acute and convalescent phases of COVID-19. The material from the prospective study consisted of cDNA or gDNA derived from T cells, B-cell-depleted T cells, or PBMCs. Deeply sampled blood TCRbeta repertoires from subjects exposed to, actively infected with, or recovered from COVID-19 were included in the dataset. The repertoires were released in a freely available public database intended as a resource for research on the immune response to SARS-CoV-2. Samples came from the ongoing ImmuneRACE study (first 160 participants) plus 1,254 subjects from 6 global collaborators. A de-identified subject ID, COVID-19 status, age in years and sex were almost always included in the sample metadata. Where HLA class I and class II types were available, the types were taken from metadata supplied by the sample provider, not from assay-based typing.

A word on this clone: This clone's antigen is unknown. The sample holds no much larger clone one base away, and base qualities are not on file.

The CDR3 runs 13 residues from the cysteine to the phenylalanine. Just CDR3 DNA is preserved here, 39 bases in frame from base 1. For CDR1 and CDR2, the germline V gene lists MNHEY and SVGAGI. Between the V and J ends, shortened by 11 bases and 2 bases respectively, the junction contains 14 bases. The research as a whole found: The quantity of clinical and demographic metadata differed by source and by participant and was supplied without curation.

TCRbeta CDR3 regions were amplified from genomic DNA using the immunoSEQ Assay, a bias-controlled multiplex PCR. In the paper's pipeline: The number of nucleated cells in each sample was estimated from the amplification of reference gene primers within the assay. To quantify the absolute abundance of each unique TCRbeta CDR3 rearrangement, sequence reads were collapsed and filtered. For each sample, productive Simpson clonality was calculated by taking the square root of Simpson's diversity index across productive rearrangements. Imported from immuneACCESS, the table was reduced by TCRdb to in-frame sequences with V and J called. These copies leave out some clones; in studies compared against another copy, an unresolved V gene accounts for under half, and the cause of the remainder is not known. The V and J calls and clone size were taken over from that table, and D and trimming were inferred from the DNA. The sample table contains roughly 250,000 clones; only one count was recorded for around 89% of them. Approximately 0.84% of the sample belongs to the ten largest clones.

Collaborating institutions collected whole blood in K2EDTA tubes following their own protocols. Collaborator samples were shipped for TCRbeta analysis as frozen whole blood, isolated PBMCs, or DNA extracted from either sample type. Specimen: peripheral blood. The origin of this receptor is a man aged 25-45 years with acute or convalescent COVID-19. The rearranged segments are TRBV6-5 and TRBJ2-3, with a tentative D gene TRBD2 over 7 matching bases. Here the CDR3 is given as CAGGGQNTDTQYF. The bases are TGTGCCGGGGGGGGCCAGAACACAGATACGCAGTATTTT.